This record concerns one T cell receptor beta chain sequence. This clonotype came up once. Its antigen target is currently unknown. Base qualities are not provided; no much larger clone lies one nucleotide away. A single read counts as weak evidence. The data were taken from a study of blood T cells in healthy people across ages (dated by TCRdb to between 2015 and 2016). Background for the entire study: In model experiments, template switching captured about one uniquely barcoded TCR beta cDNA molecule for every two T cells. The study measured age-related changes in TCR beta repertoire diversity using deep sequencing normalized with unique cDNA molecular identifiers. The donors were split into four age groups: young (average about 15 years), middle-aged (roughly 39), aged (over 55) and long-lived (approximately 80). Two additional independent replicas of 1 million unique cDNA reads from the same blood draw were analyzed for two donors (one aged 18 to 30 and one aged 80 or older). On the study overall, not on this receptor specifically: The percentage of naive T cells measured by flow cytometry correlated strongly with observed TCR beta diversity. Estimates of total diversity from one million sequenced T cells were regarded as lower bounds and underestimates. Conclusive comparison of naive and antigen-experienced compartments was prevented by the profiling of bulk unsorted PBMCs. Because the CMV infection status of the donors was unknown, age-related changes in expanded clonotypes may potentially have been confounded. Compared with the aged group, more naive CD4+ T cells, fewer expanded clones and increased TCR diversity were shown by the long-lived group, suggesting age selection. As age increased, observed TCR beta diversity per million T cells dropped in a roughly linear way, and a significant reduction was already evident by age 40.

Donors were 35 to 40 systemically healthy Caucasian individuals from Russia aged roughly 6 to 90 years. Each donor gave ten milliliters of peripheral blood, collected into EDTA-treated Vacutainer tubes. Ficoll-Paque density-gradient centrifugation was used to isolate PBMCs, with at least 7 million per sample. Trizol reagent was used to extract total RNA from PBMCs, with at least 5.5 micrograms per sample. For every donor, an aliquot of PBMCs went through flow cytometry to measure the percentages of naive CD45RAhigh/CD27high T cells. The germline V gene yields SQVTM for CDR1 and ANQGSEA for CDR2. The germline V end is reduced by 4 bases and the J end by 0 bases; junction bases left unmatched: 2. The CDR3 contains 14 residues, cysteine and phenylalanine counted. The sequence is cut down to CDR3 DNA, 42 bases in frame from base 1. Library construction relied on 5' RACE. Sequenced on an Illumina HiSeq 2500. A second roughly 7 to 11 cycle PCR used a sample-barcoded 5' primer and a J-beta primer mix. Each TCR beta cDNA molecule received a unique molecular identifier from a template-switch 5' adaptor carrying 12 random nucleotides. At least 2.5 million CDR3-containing paired-end reads were obtained from each sample. All of the RNA was converted into first-strand cDNA using the Mint cDNA synthesis kit, with a TRBC-specific oligonucleotide serving as the primer. Following uracil-DNA glycosylase treatment, a first 18-cycle PCR with universal primers M1SS and BC2_uni_R was performed on all cDNA. In the paper's pipeline: Normalization of each sample was performed by random selection of 1 million high-quality reads, each carrying a distinct molecular identifier. Instead of being binned into consensus sequences, reads with shared molecular identifiers were discarded. MiTCR, set to a Q25 quality threshold and the strictest error-elimination algorithm, was used for CDR3 identification, clonotype clustering and error correction. A nonparametric unseen species model with Euler transformation was used to estimate lower-bound total TCR beta diversity. In TCRdb, the public reads were trimmed at Q25 with fastp and aligned with MiXCR, with productive beta chains retained. Every distinct CDR3 protein forms one entry, paired with its most common genes and DNA. The V and J calls here are based on TCRdb, not the publication. The table for this sample lists approximately 960,000 distinct CDR3 sequences; 25% to 30% of them were counted only once. The ten largest clones add up to roughly 10% of the sample.

Another study also made use of these data, one on T cells of mothers and their children. Drawing on the second study: Donors were nine systemically healthy Caucasian individuals: three mothers and their six children. cDNA synthesis consumed the entire amount of extracted RNA, loaded at around 1.5 ug RNA in each 15 ul reaction. In the second PCR, the M1S primer introduced both the sample barcodes and 2-4 random nucleotides. Over 9 million TCR beta CDR3 reads came from each mother, compared with 3.3 million or so reads from each child. Thymic selection shapes the output of TCR recombination in a similar way in related and unrelated pairs, and inherited differences have a minor effect. Related mother-child pairs always showed normalized repertoire overlap that was slightly higher than in unrelated mother-child pairs, though the difference was never significant. With a sensitivity of approximately 100 clones per million clonotypes, no persistent microchimeric T cell clones were detected. The study used deep NGS to compare TCR beta repertoires of mothers and children, seeking features distinguishing related mother-child pairs from unrelated individuals. The mean age was about 37 +/- 4 years for the mothers and around 10 +/- 4 years for the children. After adapter ligation with NEBNext reagents, the libraries were sequenced on Illumina HiSeq 2000 with 100+100 nt paired-end reads. To prevent cross-contamination, the mother and child libraries were prepared one month apart and sequenced in separate runs. Between roughly 500,000 and 2,100,000 distinct TCR beta clonotypes were identified per donor. Naive TCR beta clonotypes were estimated from low-frequency clonotypes matched to each donor's FACS-determined naive share, without sorting.

The rearranged chain carries TRBV29-1 and TRBJ2-7; the central 11 bases match TRBD2. This sequence originates from a woman aged 40-49 years in good health. Sequenced: blood. The DNA sequence is as follows: TGCAGCGTTGTAGCGGGAGGGAACTCCTACGAGCAGTACTTC. This gives the protein CSVVAGGNSYEQYF.